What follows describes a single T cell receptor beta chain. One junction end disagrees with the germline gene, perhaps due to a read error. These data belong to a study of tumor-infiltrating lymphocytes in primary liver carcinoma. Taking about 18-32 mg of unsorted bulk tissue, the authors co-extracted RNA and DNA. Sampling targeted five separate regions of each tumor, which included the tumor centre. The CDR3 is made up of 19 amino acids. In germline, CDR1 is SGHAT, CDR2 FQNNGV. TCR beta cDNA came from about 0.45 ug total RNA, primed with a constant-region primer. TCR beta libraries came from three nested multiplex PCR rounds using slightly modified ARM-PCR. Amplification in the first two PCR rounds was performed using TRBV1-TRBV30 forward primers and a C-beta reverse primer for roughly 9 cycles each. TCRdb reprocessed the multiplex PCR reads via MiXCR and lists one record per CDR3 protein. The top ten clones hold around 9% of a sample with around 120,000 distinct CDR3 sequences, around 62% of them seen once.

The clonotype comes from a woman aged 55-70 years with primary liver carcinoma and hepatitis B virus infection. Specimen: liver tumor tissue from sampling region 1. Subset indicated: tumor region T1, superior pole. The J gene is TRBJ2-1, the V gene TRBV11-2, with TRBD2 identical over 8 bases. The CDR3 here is CASSLESGGRTLTYSEQFF. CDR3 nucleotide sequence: TGTGCCAGCAGCTTAGAATCGGGCGGGAGGACCTTGACCTACAGTGAGCAGTTCTTC.